This TCR beta chain was observed in a study of T-cell memory formation after mild COVID-19. General study points: Among clones peaking at day 37 in the second wave, SARS-CoV-2 specificity remained unconfirmed.

MiXCR, applied by TCRdb to the 5' RACE reads, yields one record per CDR3 protein. The sample lists roughly 260,000 distinct CDR3 sequences, 15% to 20% occurring once. Germline CDR1 reads LGHDT; CDR2 reads YNNKEL (reference sequence). Trimming stripped 2 bases from V and 5 bases from J, with 9 bases between. This CDR3 spans 13 amino acids. This clonotype was detected only a few times. The antigen remains undetermined. The J gene is TRBJ1-2, the V gene TRBV3-1; D remains unclear. The receptor comes from a young man who had mild COVID-19 (a few samples of this study predate the infection). Cell type and time point are not known. The source material was PBMCs or a T cell subset sorted from them (not recorded which). CDR3 bases: TGTGCCAGCAGCCAATCGGAAGGTTATGGCTACACCTTC. Its protein product is CASSQSEGYGYTF.